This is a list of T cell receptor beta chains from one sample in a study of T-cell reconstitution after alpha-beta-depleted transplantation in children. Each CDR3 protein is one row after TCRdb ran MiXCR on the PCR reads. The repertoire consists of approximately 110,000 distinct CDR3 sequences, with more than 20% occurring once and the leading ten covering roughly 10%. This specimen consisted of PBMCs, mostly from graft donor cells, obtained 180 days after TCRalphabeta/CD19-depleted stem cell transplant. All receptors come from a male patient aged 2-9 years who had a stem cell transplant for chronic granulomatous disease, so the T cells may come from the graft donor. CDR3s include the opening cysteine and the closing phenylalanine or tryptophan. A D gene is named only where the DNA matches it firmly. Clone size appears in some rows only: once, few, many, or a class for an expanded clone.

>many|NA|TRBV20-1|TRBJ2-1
TGCAGTGCCCTCCCTAGCACTGGGACTTACAATGAGCAGTTCTTC
CSALPSTGTYNEQFF
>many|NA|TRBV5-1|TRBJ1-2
TGCGCCAGCAGCTCTGGGACCGGCAGATTGTATGGCTACACCTTC
CASSSGTGRLYGYTF
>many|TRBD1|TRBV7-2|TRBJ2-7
TGTGCCAGCAGCTTAGGGGACAGGGTCATCACCTACGAGCAGTACTTC
CASSLGDRVITYEQYF
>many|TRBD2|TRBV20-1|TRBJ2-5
TGCAGTGCTAGAGTTAGTCTAGCGGGGGGGCTGCAAGAGACCCAGTACTTC
CSARVSLAGGLQETQYF
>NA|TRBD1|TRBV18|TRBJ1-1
TGTGCCAGCTCACCTCTCGGGACAGGGGTAGGGAACACTGAAGCTTTCTTT
CASSPLGTGVGNTEAFF
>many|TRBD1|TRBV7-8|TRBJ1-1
TGTGCCAGCAGCCAACCCTCTAGGGACAGTAACACTGAAGCTTTCTTT
CASSQPSRDSNTEAFF
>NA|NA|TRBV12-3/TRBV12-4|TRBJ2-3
TGTGCCAGCCAGGGGCAAGTCACAGATACGCAGTATTTT
CASQGQVTDTQYF
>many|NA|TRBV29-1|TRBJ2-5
TGCAGCGTTGAGGAATCGGAGACCCAGTACTTC
CSVEESETQYF
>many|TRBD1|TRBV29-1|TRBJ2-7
TGCAGCGTTGAGGGGCAGGGGGACTCCTACGAGCAGTACTTC
CSVEGQGDSYEQYF
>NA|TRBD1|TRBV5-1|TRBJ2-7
TGCGCCAGCAGCTTGGCCGGGACAGTCTACGAGCAGTACTTC
CASSLAGTVYEQYF
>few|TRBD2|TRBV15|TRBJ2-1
TGTGCCACCAGCAGACCGGGACTAGCGGGAGAACGGAACAATGAGCAGTTCTTC
CATSRPGLAGERNNEQFF
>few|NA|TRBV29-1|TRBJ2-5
TGCAGCGTGGGGGCCCAAGAGACCCAGTACTTC
CSVGAQETQYF
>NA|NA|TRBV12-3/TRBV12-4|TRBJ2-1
TGTGCCAGCAGTTTGGGGGGCGGGGTGCCCCTCAATGAGCAGTTCTTC
CASSLGGGVPLNEQFF
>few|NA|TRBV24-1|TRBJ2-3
TGTGCCACCAGCCCCACGGGTTCAGATACGCAGTATTTT
CATSPTGSDTQYF
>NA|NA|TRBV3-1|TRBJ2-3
TGTGCCAGCAGCCAAGAGGGAACGGGGCTTCGCACAGATACGCAGTATTTT
CASSQEGTGLRTDTQYF
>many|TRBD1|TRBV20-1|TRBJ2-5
TGCAGTGCCACTCCCGGGACAGGCAACGCAAAGACCCAGTACTTC
CSATPGTGNAKTQYF
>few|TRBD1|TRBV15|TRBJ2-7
TGTGCCACCAGCAGCGGGACAGGTGCTTCCTACGAGCAGTACTTC
CATSSGTGASYEQYF
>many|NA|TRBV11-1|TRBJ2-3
TGTGCCAGCAGCTTAGGCCAGGGCGGGGGCCACACAGATACGCAGTATTTT
CASSLGQGGGHTDTQYF
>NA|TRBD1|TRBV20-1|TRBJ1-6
TGCAGTGCTTTACCGGGACAGGGTCCACCCCTCCACTTT
CSALPGQGPPLHF
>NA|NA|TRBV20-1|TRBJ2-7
TGCAGTGCTATAGAGGGCCCGGTAAACTACGAGCAGTACTTC
CSAIEGPVNYEQYF
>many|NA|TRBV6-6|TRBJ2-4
TGTGCCAGCAGTCTGGACATTTTTCAGTACTTC
CASSLDIFQYF
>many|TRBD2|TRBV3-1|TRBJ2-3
TGTGCCAGCAGTATAGGACCAGCGGGGGGGAAAGATACGCAGTATTTT
CASSIGPAGGKDTQYF
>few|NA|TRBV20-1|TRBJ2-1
TGCAGTGCTAGCGGAGAGGCTCCGGGTGAGCAGTTCTTC
CSASGEAPGEQFF
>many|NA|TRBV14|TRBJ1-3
TGTGCCAGCAGCCAACAAGGGAACACCATATATTTT
CASSQQGNTIYF
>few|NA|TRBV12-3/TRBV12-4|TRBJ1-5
TGTGCCAGCAGTTTGGGGCAACCTAGCAATCAGCCCCAGCATTTT
CASSLGQPSNQPQHF
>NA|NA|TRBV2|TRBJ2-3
TGTGCCAGCAGTGACGGCCGGAGTTTCACAAATACGCAGTATTTT
CASSDGRSFTNTQYF
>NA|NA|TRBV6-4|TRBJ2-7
TGTGCCAGCAGTGACTCGGGGAATCGCTACGAGCAGTACTTC
CASSDSGNRYEQYF